The 12 T cell receptor beta chains below were found in one sample sequenced in a study of shared clonotypes between healthy human individuals. Naive CD8 cells lacked CD45RO and underwent positive selection for CCR7, leaving out terminally differentiated effector memory CD45RA+ cells. Assay used: immunoSEQ multiplex PCR; TCRdb lists only in-frame clones, some missing. The sample includes around 2.1 million clones, roughly 91% of them seen just once. Sequenced input: naive CD8+ T cells from PBMCs. Receptors originate from a man between 18 and 35 years old in good health. Some clones in this sample may be carry-over from other donors' samples.

This CDR3 is CATSRDKESSNQPQHF. CDR3 coding DNA: TGTGCCACCAGCAGAGATAAGGAATCTAGCAATCAGCCCCAGCATTTT. The J gene is TRBJ1-5, the V gene TRBV15, with D unclear. The CDR3 consists of 16 residues. The V gene lost 0 bases and the J gene lost 0 bases, with 9 bases spanning the gap. CDR1 and CDR2 (germline): LNHNV, YYDKDF (reference sequence).

The J gene is TRBJ2-7, the V gene TRBV27; D is tentatively TRBD1 or TRBD2 (5 bases each). The germline CDR1 and CDR2 sequences are MNHEY and SMNVEV (reference sequence). CDR3 size: 13 residues. Trimming stripped 1 base from V and 7 bases from J, with 11 bases between. Written as DNA, the CDR3 is TGTGCCAGCAGTTTATTCGGGGCCGGGGAGCAGTACTTC. Its protein is CASSLFGAGEQYF.

The CDR3 protein is CASWPRGTDTQYF. The CDR3 region has the DNA TGTGCCAGCTGGCCCAGGGGCACAGATACGCAGTATTTT. This sequence joins TRBV27 and TRBJ2-3, with a weak D call TRBD1 (5 bases). The CDR3 contains 13 residues. Germline CDR1 and CDR2: MNHEY and SMNVEV (reference sequence). V lost 8 bases and J lost 1, with 10 bases in between.

The rearrangement joins TRBV29-1 to TRBJ2-2; TRBD2 is a possible D gene (7 bases). Trimming removed 4 bases from V and 1 base from J, with 16 bases in between. There are 16 residues in the CDR3. The germline V gene has CDR1 SQVTM and CDR2 ANQGSEA. CDR3 amino acids: CSVALRGEGNTGELFF. The CDR3 DNA reads TGCAGCGTTGCCCTGAGGGGGGAGGGGAACACCGGGGAGCTGTTTTTT.

The chain links TRBV18 to TRBJ2-5; 10 bases fit TRBD2. Trimming removed 3 bases from V and 5 bases from J; junction bases left unmatched: 15. Germline loops: CDR1 KGHSH, CDR2 LQKENI. The CDR3 is 18 residues long. The CDR3 is CASSPPYLAGVALETQYF. The CDR3, as DNA: TGTGCCAGCTCACCTCCTTACCTAGCGGGAGTTGCGTTGGAGACCCAGTACTTC.

The chain is built from TRBV5-6 and TRBJ2-3; D not resolved. Trimming stripped 4 bases from V and 2 bases from J, with 14 bases between. This CDR3 region has 15 residues. CDR1 and CDR2 from the germline V gene are SGHDT and YYEEEE. CDR3 protein: CASSPPAVVTDTQYF. For the CDR3, the DNA is TGTGCCAGCAGCCCCCCTGCGGTTGTCACAGATACGCAGTATTTT.

This clone was picked up one time. V usage is TRBV28 and J usage is TRBJ2-2; 11 bases are shared with TRBD1. CDR1 MDHEN and CDR2 SYDVKM come from the germline V gene. The CDR3 is 14 residues long. With 9 bases clipped from V and 6 bases from J, the junction kept 6 bases outside the gene matches. CDR3 nucleotide sequence: TGTGCCAGTCCCCGGGACAGGGGGTCCGGGGAGCTGTTTTTT. It encodes CASPRDRGSGELFF.

This CDR3 reads CASSLRSRLAGTRDYEQYF. CDR3 coding DNA: TGTGCCAGCAGCTTAAGGAGTCGACTAGCGGGGACTCGGGACTACGAGCAGTACTTC. The V call is TRBV7-2, the J call TRBJ2-7, with 11 nucleotides matching TRBD2. The germline gives CDR1 SGHTA, CDR2 FQGNSA. The CDR3 is made up of 19 amino acids. Losses at the gene ends were 2 bases for V and 3 bases for J; bases not matched to a gene: 15. Combining the CDR3 with reference TRBV7-2 and TRBJ2-7 gives the whole variable domain GAGVSQSPSNKVTEKGKDVELRCDPISGHTALYWYRQSLGQGLEFLIYFQGNSAPDKSGLPSDRFSAERTGGSVSTLTIQRTQQEDSAVYLCASSLRSRLAGTRDYEQYFGPGTRLTVT.

The chain links TRBV7-6 to TRBJ1-2; TRBD1 is a possible D gene (5 bases). This CDR3 region has 15 residues. V dropped 1 base and J dropped 1 base, with 10 bases sitting between them. Germline CDR1 and CDR2: SGHVS and FNYEAQ. CDR3 bases: TGTGCCAGCAGCTTAGGGGGGACCTTTAACTATGGCTACACCTTC. Amino acids: CASSLGGTFNYGYTF.

The chain recombines TRBV25-1 with TRBJ1-1, with D perhaps TRBD1 (5 bases). The CDR3 covers 15 residues. Trimming removed 6 bases from V and 5 bases from J, with 19 bases in between. Germline assignment: CDR1 MGHDK and CDR2 SYGVNS. This chain's CDR3 is CASSGRAGRDTEAFF. For the CDR3, the DNA is TGTGCCAGCAGCGGGAGGGCAGGGAGAGATACTGAAGCTTTCTTT.

CDR3: CASSVSGPTYEQYF. CDR3 coding DNA: TGTGCCAGCAGTGTCTCGGGGCCAACCTACGAGCAGTACTTC. The chain carries TRBV27 and TRBJ2-7, with D possibly called TRBD1 or TRBD2 (5 bases each). Germline V gene lookup returns CDR1 MNHEY and CDR2 SMNVEV (reference sequence). The CDR3 runs to 14 residues. Trimming took off 5 bases at V and 2 bases at J, with 13 bases between the two ends.

The chain joins TRBV10-3 to TRBJ1-6; D is undetermined. In germline, CDR1 is ENHRY, CDR2 SYGVKD. Trimming cost V 0 bases and J 7 bases, with 10 bases left between them. CDR3 size: 15 residues. CDR3 in DNA: TGTGCCATCAGTGAGTCGGAGGGCGCGAATTCACCCCTCCACTTT. Its protein is CAISESEGANSPLHF.